The 23 T cell receptor beta chains below were found in one sample sequenced in a study of technical replicates of blood from a few donors. The repertoire was sequenced with immunoSEQ multiplex PCR; TCRdb's copy has only in-frame clones and lacks some. In the table there are approximately 75,000 clones, about 97% of which are singletons. Sequencing used T cells isolated from PBMCs. These TCRs come from a human donor in good health.

The rearrangement uses TRBV28 and TRBJ1-2, with 12 nucleotides matching TRBD1. V dropped 6 bases and J dropped 5; count of bases not matched to a gene: 7. Germline assignment: CDR1 MDHEN and CDR2 SYDVKM. This CDR3 is built from 15 residues. The CDR3 DNA sequence: TGTGCCAGCAGCCCCGGGACAGGGGGCGGATATGGCTACACCTTC. Its translation: CASSPGTGGGYGYTF.

The chain is built from TRBV19 and TRBJ2-7; TRBD2 might be the D (6 bases). The CDR3 contains 12 residues. Trimming pared 11 bases from V and 0 bases from J, leaving 11 bases between. CDR1 LNHDA and CDR2 SQIVND come from the germline V gene (reference sequence). The CDR3 is CAVAGSSYEQYF. DNA of the CDR3: TGTGCCGTCGCGGGGAGCTCCTACGAGCAGTACTTC.

The V and J genes are TRBV25-1 and TRBJ2-2; no clear D. Germline values: CDR1 MGHDK, CDR2 SYGVNS. Trimming took 4 bases from V and 7 from J, leaving 10 bases between them. This CDR3 spans 13 amino acids. As DNA, the CDR3 is TGTGCCAGCAGTGGCAGTGTCAACGGGGAGCTGTTTTTT. Translated: CASSGSVNGELFF.

The genes are TRBV28 and TRBJ2-5; a weak D match, TRBD2 (5 bases). The CDR3 consists of 13 residues. The germline gives CDR1 MDHEN, CDR2 SYDVKM. V was shortened by 3 bases and J by 0 bases, with 5 bases between the two germline ends. This chain's CDR3 is CASSLDYQETQYF. DNA of the CDR3: TGTGCCAGCAGTTTGGACTACCAAGAGACCCAGTACTTC.

The chain uses TRBV28 and TRBJ1-2, with D uncertain. V shed 3 bases and J shed 8 bases, with 10 bases lying between them. Per germline, CDR1 MDHEN and CDR2 SYDVKM. This CDR3 spans 12 amino acids. The CDR3 sequence is CASSFSVLGYTF. The CDR3 nucleotides are TGTGCCAGCAGTTTCTCGGTCCTCGGCTACACCTTC.

The V call is TRBV11-3, the J call TRBJ2-2; 8 bases line up with TRBD2. V lost 5 bases to trimming and J lost 3 bases; unmatched junction nucleotides: 8. The CDR3 is 16 amino acids. Germline V CDR1 and CDR2: SGHNT, YENEEA. The CDR3 loop is CASSQRPAGDTGELFF. CDR3 sequence (DNA): TGTGCCAGCAGCCAAAGGCCAGCGGGGGACACCGGGGAGCTGTTTTTT.

The V gene is TRBV6-4, the J gene TRBJ2-1; D remains unclear. The germline V gene encodes CDR1 MRHNA and CDR2 SNTAGT. The CDR3 consists of 16 residues. Trimming removed 0 bases from V and 6 bases from J, with 15 bases in between. In DNA form, the CDR3 reads TGTGCCAGCAGTGACTCCGCCAGGCACCAATTCAATGAGCAGTTCTTC. It encodes CASSDSARHQFNEQFF.

The chain joins TRBV6-5 to TRBJ1-2; 11 nucleotides line up with TRBD1. The ends lost 2 bases at V and 7 bases at J; junction bases unmatched: 6. CDR1 is MNHEY and CDR2 is SVGAGI in the germline V gene. This CDR3 is 15 amino acids long. CDR3 sequence (DNA): TGTGCCAGCAGTTACCCAGGACAGGGGGCGGGTGGCTACACCTTC. Translating gives CASSYPGQGAGGYTF.

The CDR3 here is CASSEFVGGETQYF. The CDR3 region has the DNA TGTGCCAGCAGTGAATTTGTGGGGGGAGAGACCCAGTACTTC. The chain uses TRBV6-1 and TRBJ2-5, with D perhaps matching TRBD2 (6 bases). Trimming pared 2 bases from V and 4 bases from J, leaving 11 bases between. The CDR3 runs 14 residues. The germline gives CDR1 MNHNS, CDR2 SASEGT.

J is TRBJ1-5 and V is TRBV29-1; D unresolved. Germline assignment: CDR1 SQVTM and CDR2 ANQGSEA. The CDR3 has 13 amino acids. The V end lost 7 bases, the J end lost 0 bases, and 10 bases lay between the germline ends. The CDR3 sequence is CSAETNSNQPQHF. The CDR3 DNA reads as TGCAGCGCCGAAACTAATAGCAATCAGCCCCAGCATTTT. Combining the CDR3 with reference TRBV29-1 and TRBJ1-5 gives the whole variable domain SAVISQKPSRDICQRGTSLTIQCQVDSQVTMMFWYRQQPGQSLTLIATANQGSEATYESGFVIDKFPISRPNLTFSTLTVSNMSPEDSSIYLCSAETNSNQPQHFGDGTRLSIL.

This chain uses TRBV30 with TRBJ2-1; 12 bases map to TRBD2. V shed 2 bases, J shed 8 bases, and the junction held 10 bases outside the gene matches. CDR3 length equals 16 residues. Germline lookup yields CDR1 GTSNPN and CDR2 SVGIG (reference sequence). The CDR3 loop is CAWSTTPSGGAHEQFF. CDR3 nucleotides: TGTGCCTGGAGTACAACACCTAGCGGGGGGGCGCATGAGCAGTTCTTC.

The gene calls are TRBV6-6 and TRBJ1-3; D is uncertain. Trimming left V 7 bases short and J 2 bases short, with 6 bases between. Germline-derived CDR1 and CDR2 are MNHNY and SVGAGI (reference sequence). CDR3 length: 12 residues. CDR3 coding DNA: TGTGCCAGCAACGGGGCTGGAAACACCATATATTTT. Amino acids: CASNGAGNTIYF.

This clone was seen more than once but under ten times. This chain joins TRBV27 and TRBJ1-1; 10 bases align to TRBD1. There are 12 residues in the CDR3. Trimming cost V 7 bases and J 10 bases; bases outside gene matches: 6. Per the germline V gene, CDR1 is MNHEY and CDR2 is SMNVEV (reference sequence). The CDR3 region has the DNA TGTGCCAGCAAGGGGACAGGGGCAGGAGCTTTCTTT. Its translation is CASKGTGAGAFF.

V and J are TRBV28 and TRBJ1-1; 8 bases align to TRBD1. The CDR3 loop spans 14 amino acids. Germline V CDR1 and CDR2: MDHEN, SYDVKM. V gave up 8 bases and J gave up 4 bases; unmatched junction bases: 9. The CDR3 sequence is CASGRQGLGTEAFF. DNA for the CDR3: TGTGCCAGCGGGCGACAGGGGTTGGGCACTGAAGCTTTCTTT.

The table lists this clone with a count of one. This chain uses TRBV29-1 with TRBJ2-3, with a tentative D call TRBD2 (6 bases). The CDR3 consists of 13 residues. Germline lookup yields CDR1 SQVTM and CDR2 ANQGSEA. V lost 6 bases and J 2 bases, leaving 12 bases between the germline ends. CDR3 residues: CSVGTRITDTQYF. DNA for the CDR3: TGCAGCGTCGGGACTCGTATCACAGATACGCAGTATTTT.

The chain couples TRBV7-9 to TRBJ2-1; TRBD2 aligns across 9 bases. The germline CDR1 and CDR2 sequences are SEHNR and FQNEAQ (reference sequence). The CDR3 runs 15 residues. Trimming took 0 bases from V and 8 from J; bases not matched to a gene: 5. The CDR3 DNA reads TGTGCCAGCAGCTTAGCGGCTAGCGGGGCGGATGAGCAGTTCTTC. Protein sequence: CASSLAASGADEQFF.

The chain couples TRBV7-9 to TRBJ1-1; D unresolved. The CDR3 runs 12 residues. Germline-derived CDR1 and CDR2 are SEHNR and FQNEAQ (reference sequence). V lost 5 bases and J lost 4, with 8 bases in between. CDR3 sequence reads: CASSRGPTEAFF. CDR3 nucleotide sequence: TGTGCCAGCAGCCGAGGGCCCACTGAAGCTTTCTTT.

The chain recombines TRBV6-4 with TRBJ2-1, with 9 bases lining up with TRBD2. Germline values: CDR1 MRHNA, CDR2 SNTAGT. The CDR3 contains 15 residues. V shed 4 bases and J 3 bases; nucleotides not matched to a gene: 4. CDR3 amino acids: CASSAVAGDYNEQFF. The CDR3 DNA sequence: TGTGCCAGCAGTGCTGTAGCGGGAGACTACAATGAGCAGTTCTTC.

This clone was seen a handful of times. This chain uses TRBV30 with TRBJ1-1, with 11 positions matching TRBD1. CDR3 length equals 11 residues. V shed 5 bases, J shed 9 bases, and the junction held 2 bases outside the gene matches. The germline V gene encodes CDR1 GTSNPN and CDR2 SVGIG (reference sequence). CDR3 bases: TGTGCCTGGGGACAGGGGGCTCAAGCTTTCTTT. This translates into CAWGQGAQAFF.

In DNA, the CDR3 is TGTGCCAGCAGAAGGGAGAGGAACGAGCAGTACTTC. Translating gives CASRRERNEQYF. The chain links TRBV27 to TRBJ2-7; a possible D gene is TRBD2 (5 bases). This CDR3 spans 12 amino acids. Trimming stripped 6 bases from V and 5 bases from J, with 11 bases between. The germline V gene encodes CDR1 MNHEY and CDR2 SMNVEV (reference sequence).

The chain is built from TRBV7-9 and TRBJ2-5, with 8 bases that match TRBD2. V was clipped by 2 bases and J by 1 base; unmatched bases: 0. Per germline, CDR1 SEHNR and CDR2 FQNEAQ (reference sequence). There are 14 residues in the CDR3. CDR3 nucleotide sequence: TGTGCCAGCAGCTTAACTAGCGGCCAAGAGACCCAGTACTTC. Protein product: CASSLTSGQETQYF.

The rearrangement uses TRBV5-1 and TRBJ2-5; 7 nucleotides match TRBD1. V shed 3 bases, J shed 9 bases, and the junction held 11 bases outside the gene matches. Germline V lookup: CDR1 SGHRS, CDR2 YFSETQ. The CDR3 totals 14 residues. CDR3 in DNA: TGCGCCAGCAGCTCAGGGACAGTTGAAAAGGCCCAGTACTTC. This gives the protein CASSSGTVEKAQYF.

The sample holds a few counts of this clone. V usage is TRBV23-1 and J usage is TRBJ1-4; D gene unclear. TRBV23-1 is an ORF, and what it does is uncertain. The length of the CDR3 is 9 residues. The V and J ends lost 6 bases and 11 bases respectively, with 4 bases between them. The CDR3 DNA reads TGCGCCAGCAGCGAGAAACTGTTTTTT. Translated, it gives CASSEKLFF.